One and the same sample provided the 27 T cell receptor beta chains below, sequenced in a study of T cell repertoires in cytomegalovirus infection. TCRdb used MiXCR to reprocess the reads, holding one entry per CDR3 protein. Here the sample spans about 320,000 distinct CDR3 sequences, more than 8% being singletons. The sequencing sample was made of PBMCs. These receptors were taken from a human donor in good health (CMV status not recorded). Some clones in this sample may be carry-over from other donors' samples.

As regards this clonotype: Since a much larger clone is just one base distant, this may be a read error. The CDR3 DNA reads TGTGCCAGCCGTTTAACCGGGCCACGTCGTGATACGCAGTATTTT. This codes for CASRLTGPRRDTQYF. The chain links TRBV28 to TRBJ2-3; D remains ambiguous. The CDR3 spans 15 residues. Germline V gene lookup returns CDR1 MDHEN and CDR2 SYDVKM.

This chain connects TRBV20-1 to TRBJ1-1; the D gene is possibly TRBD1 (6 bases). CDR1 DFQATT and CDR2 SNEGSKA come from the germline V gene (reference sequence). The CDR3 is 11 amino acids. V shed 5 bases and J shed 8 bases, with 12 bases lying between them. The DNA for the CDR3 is TGCAGTGCTCCACAAGACAGGGAAGCTTTCTTT. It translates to CSAPQDREAFF.

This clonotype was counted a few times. The CDR3 coding sequence is TGCGCCAGCAGCACCCGGGACTCCGGACCGGGGAATTCACCCCTCCACTTT. Amino acids: CASSTRDSGPGNSPLHF. The chain carries TRBV5-1 and TRBJ1-6; possibly TRBD1 for D (5 bases). The V gene's germline CDR1 is SGHRS and CDR2 YFSETQ. The V gene lost 4 bases and the J gene lost 7 bases, with 21 bases spanning the gap. CDR3 size: 17 residues.

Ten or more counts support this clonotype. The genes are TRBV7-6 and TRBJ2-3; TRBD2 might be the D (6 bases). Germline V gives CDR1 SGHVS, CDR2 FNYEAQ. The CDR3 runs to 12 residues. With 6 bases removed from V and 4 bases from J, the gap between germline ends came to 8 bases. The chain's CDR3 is CASRGGADTQYF. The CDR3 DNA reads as TGTGCCAGCAGAGGAGGGGCAGATACGCAGTATTTT.

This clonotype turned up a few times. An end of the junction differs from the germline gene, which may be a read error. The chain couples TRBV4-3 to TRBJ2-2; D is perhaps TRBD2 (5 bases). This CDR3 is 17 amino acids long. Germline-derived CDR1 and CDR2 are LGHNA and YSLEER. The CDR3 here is CASSQDYNSQNTGEQFF. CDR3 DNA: TGCGCCAGCAGCCAAGATTATAACTCACAGAACACCGGGGAGCAGTTTTTT.

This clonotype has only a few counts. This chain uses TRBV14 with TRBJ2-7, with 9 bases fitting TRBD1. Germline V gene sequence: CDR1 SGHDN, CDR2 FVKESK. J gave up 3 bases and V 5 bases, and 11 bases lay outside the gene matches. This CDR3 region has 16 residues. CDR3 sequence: CASSSIQTGGVYEQYF. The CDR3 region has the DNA TGTGCCAGCAGCTCCATTCAGACAGGGGGTGTCTACGAGCAGTACTTC.

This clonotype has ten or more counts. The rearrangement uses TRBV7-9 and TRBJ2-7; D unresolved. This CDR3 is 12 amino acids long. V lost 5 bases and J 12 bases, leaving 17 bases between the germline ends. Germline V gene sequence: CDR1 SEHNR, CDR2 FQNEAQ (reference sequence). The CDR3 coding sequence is TGTGCCAGCAGCGACACGGGCCGCACGGCGTACTTC. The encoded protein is CASSDTGRTAYF.

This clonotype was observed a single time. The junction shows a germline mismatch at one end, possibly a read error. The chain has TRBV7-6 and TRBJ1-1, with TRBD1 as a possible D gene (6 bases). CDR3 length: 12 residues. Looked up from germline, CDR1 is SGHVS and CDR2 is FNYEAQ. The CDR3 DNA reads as TGTACCAGCAGCTCACAGGGAATTGAAGCTTTCTTT. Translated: CTSSSQGIEAFF.

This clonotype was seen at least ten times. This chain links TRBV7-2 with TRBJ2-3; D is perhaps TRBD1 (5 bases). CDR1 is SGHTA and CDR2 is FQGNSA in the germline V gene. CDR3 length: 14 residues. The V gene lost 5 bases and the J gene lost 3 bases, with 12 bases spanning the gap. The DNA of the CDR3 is TGTGCCAGCAGCCCAATGTCAGGGACAGATACGCAGTATTTT. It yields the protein CASSPMSGTDTQYF.

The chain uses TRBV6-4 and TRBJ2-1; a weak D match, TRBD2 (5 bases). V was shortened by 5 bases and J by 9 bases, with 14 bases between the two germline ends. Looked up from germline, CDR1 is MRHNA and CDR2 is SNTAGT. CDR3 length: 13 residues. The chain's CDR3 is CASSWELVSEQFF. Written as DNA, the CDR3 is TGTGCCAGCAGTTGGGAGTTAGTCAGTGAGCAGTTCTTC.

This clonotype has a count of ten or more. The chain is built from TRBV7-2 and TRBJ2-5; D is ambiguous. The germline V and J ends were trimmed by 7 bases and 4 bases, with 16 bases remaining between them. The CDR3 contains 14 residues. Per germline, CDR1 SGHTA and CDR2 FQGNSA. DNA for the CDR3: TGTGCCAGCAACCCGCGGTGGCCTAGAGAGACCCAGTACTTC. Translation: CASNPRWPRETQYF.

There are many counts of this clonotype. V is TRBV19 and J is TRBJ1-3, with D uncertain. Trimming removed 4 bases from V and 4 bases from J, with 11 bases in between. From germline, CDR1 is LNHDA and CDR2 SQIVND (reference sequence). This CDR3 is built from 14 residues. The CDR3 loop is CASSTSTLGNTIYF. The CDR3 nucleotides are TGTGCCAGTAGTACCTCTACTCTCGGAAACACCATATATTTT. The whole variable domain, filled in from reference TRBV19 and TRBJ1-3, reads DGGITQSPKYLFRKEGQNVTLSCEQNLNHDAMYWYRQDPGQGLRLIYYSQIVNDFQKGDIAEGYSVSREKKESFPLTVTSAQKNPTAFYLCASSTSTLGNTIYFGEGSWLTVV.

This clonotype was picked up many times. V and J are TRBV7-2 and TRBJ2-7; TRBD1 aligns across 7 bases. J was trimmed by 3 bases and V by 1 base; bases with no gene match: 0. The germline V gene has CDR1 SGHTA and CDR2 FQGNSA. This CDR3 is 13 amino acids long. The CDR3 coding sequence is TGTGCCAGCAGCTTAGGGACAGGCTACGAGCAGTACTTC. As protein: CASSLGTGYEQYF.

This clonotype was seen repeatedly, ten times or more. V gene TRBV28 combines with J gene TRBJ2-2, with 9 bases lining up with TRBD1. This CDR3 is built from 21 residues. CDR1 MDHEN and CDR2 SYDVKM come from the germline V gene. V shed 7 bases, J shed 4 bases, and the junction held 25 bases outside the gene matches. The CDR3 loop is CASKIPLASRDRDQITGELFF. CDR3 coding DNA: TGTGCCAGCAAAATTCCCTTGGCGTCCCGGGACAGGGATCAAATCACCGGGGAGCTGTTTTTT.

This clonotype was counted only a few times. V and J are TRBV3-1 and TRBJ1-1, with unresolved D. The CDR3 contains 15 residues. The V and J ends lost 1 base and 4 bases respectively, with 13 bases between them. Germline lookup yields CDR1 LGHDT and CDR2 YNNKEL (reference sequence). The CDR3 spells CASSQGLVPSTEAFF. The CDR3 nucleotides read TGTGCCAGCAGCCAAGGACTGGTACCTAGCACTGAAGCTTTCTTT.

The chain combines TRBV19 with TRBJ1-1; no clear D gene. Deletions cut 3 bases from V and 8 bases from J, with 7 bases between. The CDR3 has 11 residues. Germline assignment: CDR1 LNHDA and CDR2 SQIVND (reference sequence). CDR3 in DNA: TGTGCCAGTAGTATTCAGAGCGAAGCTTTCTTT. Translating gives CASSIQSEAFF.

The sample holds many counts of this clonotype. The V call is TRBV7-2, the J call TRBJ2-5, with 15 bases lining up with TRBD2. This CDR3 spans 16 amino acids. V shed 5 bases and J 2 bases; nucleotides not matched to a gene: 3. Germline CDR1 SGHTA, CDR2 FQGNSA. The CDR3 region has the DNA TGTGCCAGCAGCCTAGGACTAGCGGGGGGGCAAGAGACCCAGTACTTC. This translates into CASSLGLAGGQETQYF.

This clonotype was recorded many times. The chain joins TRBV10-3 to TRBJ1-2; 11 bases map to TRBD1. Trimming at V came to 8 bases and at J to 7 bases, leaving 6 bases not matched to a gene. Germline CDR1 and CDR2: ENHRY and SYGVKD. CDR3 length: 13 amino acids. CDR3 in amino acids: CAIRDRGLSGYTF. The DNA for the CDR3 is TGTGCCATCCGGGACAGGGGGTTGAGTGGCTACACCTTC.

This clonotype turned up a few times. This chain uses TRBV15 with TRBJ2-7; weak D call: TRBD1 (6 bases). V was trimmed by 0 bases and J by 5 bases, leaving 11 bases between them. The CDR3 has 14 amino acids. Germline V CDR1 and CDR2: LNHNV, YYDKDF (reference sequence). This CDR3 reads CATSRERTDDEQYF. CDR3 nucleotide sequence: TGTGCCACCAGCAGAGAGAGGACAGACGACGAGCAGTACTTC. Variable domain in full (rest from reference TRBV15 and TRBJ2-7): DAMVIQNPRYQVTQFGKPVTLSCSQTLNHNVMYWYQQKSSQAPKLLFHYYDKDFNNEADTPDNFQSRRPNTSFCFLDIRSPGLGDTAMYLCATSRERTDDEQYFGPGTRLTVT.

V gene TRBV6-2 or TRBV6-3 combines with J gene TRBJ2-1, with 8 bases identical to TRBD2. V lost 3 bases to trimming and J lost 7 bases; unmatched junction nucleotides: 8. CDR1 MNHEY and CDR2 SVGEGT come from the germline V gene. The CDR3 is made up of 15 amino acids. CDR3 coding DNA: TGTGCCAGCAGTTATTTAGCAGCGGGAGCGAATGAGCAGTTCTTC. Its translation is CASSYLAAGANEQFF.

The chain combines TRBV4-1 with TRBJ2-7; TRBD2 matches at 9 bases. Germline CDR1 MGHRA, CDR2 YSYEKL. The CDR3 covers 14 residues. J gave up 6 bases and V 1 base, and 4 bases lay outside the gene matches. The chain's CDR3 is CASSQGAGGSEQYF. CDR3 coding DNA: TGCGCCAGCAGCCAAGGAGCGGGAGGCTCCGAGCAGTACTTC.

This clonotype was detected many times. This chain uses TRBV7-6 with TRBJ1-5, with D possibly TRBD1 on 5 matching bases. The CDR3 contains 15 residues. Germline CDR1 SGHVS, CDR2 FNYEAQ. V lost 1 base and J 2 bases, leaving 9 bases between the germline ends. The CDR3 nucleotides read TGTGCCAGCAGCTTAGGGGGGAAGGGCAATCAGCCCCAGCATTTT. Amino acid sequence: CASSLGGKGNQPQHF. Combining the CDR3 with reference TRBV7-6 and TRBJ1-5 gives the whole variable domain GAGVSQSPRYKVTKRGQDVALRCDPISGHVSLYWYRQALGQGPEFLTYFNYEAQQDKSGLPNDRFSAERPEGSISTLTIQRTEQRDSAMYRCASSLGGKGNQPQHFGDGTRLSIL.

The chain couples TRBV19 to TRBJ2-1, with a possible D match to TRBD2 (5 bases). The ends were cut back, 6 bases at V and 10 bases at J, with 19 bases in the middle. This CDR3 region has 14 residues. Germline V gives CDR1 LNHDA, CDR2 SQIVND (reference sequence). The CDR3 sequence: CASSLAGRSGEQFF. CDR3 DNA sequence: TGTGCCAGTAGCCTAGCAGGTCGTAGTGGGGAGCAGTTCTTC.

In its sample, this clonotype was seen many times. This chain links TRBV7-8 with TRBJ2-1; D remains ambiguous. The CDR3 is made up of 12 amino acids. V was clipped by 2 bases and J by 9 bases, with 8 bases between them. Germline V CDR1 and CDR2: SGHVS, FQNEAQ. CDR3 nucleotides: TGTGCCAGCAGCTTATGGGATACTGAGCAGTTCTTC. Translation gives CASSLWDTEQFF.

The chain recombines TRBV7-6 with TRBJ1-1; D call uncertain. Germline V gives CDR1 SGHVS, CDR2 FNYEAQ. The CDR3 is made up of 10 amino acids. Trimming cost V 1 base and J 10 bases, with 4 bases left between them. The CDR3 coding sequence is TGTGCCAGCAGCTTAGGTGGAGCTTTCTTT. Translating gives CASSLGGAFF.

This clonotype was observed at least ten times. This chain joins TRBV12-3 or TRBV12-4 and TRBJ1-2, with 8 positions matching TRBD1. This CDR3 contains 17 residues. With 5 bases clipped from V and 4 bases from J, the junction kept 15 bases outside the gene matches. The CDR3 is CASSPDRGRKTSYGYTF. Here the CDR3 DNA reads TGTGCCAGCAGTCCCGACAGGGGCCGAAAAACCTCCTATGGCTACACCTTC.

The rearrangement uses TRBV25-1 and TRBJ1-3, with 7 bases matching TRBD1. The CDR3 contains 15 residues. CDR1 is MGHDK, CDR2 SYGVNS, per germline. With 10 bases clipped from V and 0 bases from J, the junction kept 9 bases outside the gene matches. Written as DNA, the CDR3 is TGTGCCACCTCATCGGGACAGCACTCTGGAAACACCATATATTTT. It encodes CATSSGQHSGNTIYF.